The 30 T cell receptor beta chains below were found in one sample sequenced in a study of vaccination and CD4 T cells after COVID-19 (dated by TCRdb to 2022 to 2024). Taken with the paper, the label for treatment or condition translates to: approximately nine-day PBMC culture with coronavirus spike peptide pools or control peptides (ViraFEST assay). CD4+ T cells from unexposed donors were collected before the COVID-19 pandemic (2011-2018). No antigens are known for them. The library was generated by PCR. Sequenced on an Illumina iSeq 100. At the Johns Hopkins FTIC core, DNA from the cultured CD4+ T cells underwent TCR sequencing with the Oncomine TCR Beta short-read assay. The QIAamp micro DNA kit was used to extract genomic DNA from the cultured CD4+ T cells. TCRdb itself trimmed the public reads at Q25 with fastp, ran MiXCR and retained productive beta chains. Entries that share a CDR3 protein sequence are merged under the most common genes and DNA. In this sample the table shows around 10,000 distinct CDR3 sequences, roughly 32% of which occur a single time. The ten largest clones take up over 11% of the sample.

The material sequenced was CD4+ T cells from blood, cultured in vitro. These receptors all come from a human donor in good health.

The chain joins TRBV20-1 to TRBJ1-2, with unresolved D. The CDR3 length is 14 residues. Germline CDR1 DFQATT, CDR2 SNEGSKA (reference sequence). The germline V and J ends were trimmed by 6 bases and 0 bases, with 14 bases remaining between them. DNA of the CDR3: TGCAGTGCCATCCGGGAGAATACTAACTATGGCTACACCTTC. It is translated as CSAIRENTNYGYTF.

The chain links TRBV6-5 to TRBJ2-5; 10 positions match TRBD2. Germline V gene data show CDR1 as MNHEY and CDR2 as SVGAGI. This CDR3 region has 16 residues. J lost 7 bases, V lost 0 bases, and 8 bases had no gene match. This CDR3 is CASSYSWTSGKGTQYF. The CDR3 DNA reads TGTGCCAGCAGTTACTCTTGGACTAGCGGAAAGGGGACCCAGTACTTC.

V usage is TRBV7-9 and J usage is TRBJ2-7; 7 positions match TRBD1. The germline CDR1 and CDR2 sequences are SEHNR and FQNEAQ (reference sequence). V lost 5 bases, J lost 5 bases, and 6 bases stayed unmatched. This CDR3 has 13 residues. The CDR3 DNA reads TGTGCCAGCAGCCAAAATGACAGGGACGAGCAGTACTTC. Encoded protein: CASSQNDRDEQYF.

This clonotype was seen once. This rearrangement joins TRBV18 to TRBJ2-5; TRBD1 matches at 8 bases. The V gene end was trimmed by 1 base and the J gene end by 4 bases; junction bases not matched to a gene: 5. Per the germline V gene, CDR1 is KGHSH and CDR2 is LQKENI. This CDR3 contains 15 residues. CDR3 DNA: TGTGCCAGCTCACCACAGACAGGGGTAGGAGAGACCCAGTACTTC. Its protein is CASSPQTGVGETQYF.

By proportion, this clonotype is medium-sized. The V and J genes are TRBV6-1 and TRBJ2-5; no firm D call. The CDR3 is made up of 14 amino acids. The V and J ends lost 1 base and 1 base respectively, with 7 bases between them. Germline V gives CDR1 MNHNS, CDR2 SASEGT. In DNA, the CDR3 is TGTGCCAGCAGTGAAGGACCGGGCCAAGAGACCCAGTACTTC. Protein product: CASSEGPGQETQYF.

The chain couples TRBV15 to TRBJ2-2; 9 bases map to TRBD1. This CDR3 region has 17 residues. Trimming removed 0 bases from V and 6 bases from J; junction bases left unmatched: 8. CDR1 and CDR2 from the germline V gene are LNHNV and YYDKDF (reference sequence). The CDR3 coding sequence is TGTGCCACCAGCAGAGAAGCGGGACAGGGTGTCTCCGGGGAGCTGTTTTTT. It is translated as CATSREAGQGVSGELFF.

J is TRBJ2-1 and V is TRBV2; D is unclear. The CDR3 length is 11 residues. Germline V CDR1 and CDR2: SNHLY, FYNNEI. V lost 3 bases, J lost 12 bases, and 9 bases lay in between. The CDR3 here is CASSDDGRQFF. The DNA of the CDR3 is TGTGCCAGCAGTGACGACGGACGGCAGTTCTTC.

This chain joins TRBV11-2 and TRBJ2-6, with TRBD1 as a possible D gene (5 bases). With 2 bases removed from V and 0 bases from J, the gap between germline ends came to 11 bases. This CDR3 has 17 amino acids. Germline V lookup: CDR1 SGHAT, CDR2 FQNNGV. The CDR3 coding sequence is TGTGCCAGCAGCTTATATCTGACAGTCTCTGGGGCCAACGTCCTGACTTTC. Protein sequence: CASSLYLTVSGANVLTF.

The chain links TRBV6-2 or TRBV6-3 to TRBJ2-1; D perhaps matches TRBD1 (5 bases). V gave up 2 bases and J gave up 2 bases, with 7 bases separating them. Per germline, CDR1 MNHEY and CDR2 SVGEGT. This CDR3 has 14 residues. This CDR3 is CASSYRGAYNEQFF. The DNA for the CDR3 is TGTGCCAGCAGTTACAGGGGCGCCTACAATGAGCAGTTCTTC.

The J gene is TRBJ2-1, the V gene TRBV19; 10 bases match TRBD2. This CDR3 has 15 amino acids. V trimming: 4 bases; J trimming: 2 bases; junction bases outside the gene matches: 2. Germline V lookup: CDR1 LNHDA, CDR2 SQIVND (reference sequence). CDR3 amino acids: CASSKREGAYNEQFF. CDR3 DNA sequence: TGTGCCAGTAGTAAGCGGGAGGGGGCCTACAATGAGCAGTTCTTC.

The genes are TRBV19 and TRBJ1-5; 8 bases match TRBD1. CDR1 is LNHDA and CDR2 is SQIVND in the germline V gene (reference sequence). The CDR3 runs 18 residues. With V trimmed by 4 bases and J by 1 base, 12 bases remained unmatched. The CDR3 nucleotides are TGTGCCAGTAGTAGAAGGGGACAGGCCCTGCGGAGCAATCAGCCCCAGCATTTT. As protein: CASSRRGQALRSNQPQHF. Full variable domain (remainder filled in from reference TRBV19 and TRBJ1-5): DGGITQSPKYLFRKEGQNVTLSCEQNLNHDAMYWYRQDPGQGLRLIYYSQIVNDFQKGDIAEGYSVSREKKESFPLTVTSAQKNPTAFYLCASSRRGQALRSNQPQHFGDGTRLSIL.

This clonotype was found a few times. This chain uses TRBV28 with TRBJ2-7; D uncertain. This CDR3 is built from 14 residues. Germline-derived CDR1 and CDR2 are MDHEN and SYDVKM. Between the trimmed V and J ends, which lost 5 bases and 2 bases, there was a span of 13 bases. The CDR3 DNA is TGTGCCAGCAGTCTCCACAAGGGTGCCTACGAGCAGTACTTC. Its translation is CASSLHKGAYEQYF.

The genes are TRBV10-3 and TRBJ1-2; D not certain. Germline CDR1 and CDR2: ENHRY and SYGVKD. The CDR3 has 11 amino acids. V shed 7 bases and J shed 0 bases, with 3 bases lying between them. CDR3 sequence reads: CAIMSNYGYTF. The CDR3 region has the DNA TGTGCCATCATGTCTAACTATGGCTACACCTTC.

This chain connects TRBV4-2 to TRBJ1-1, with D perhaps TRBD1 (6 bases). V was trimmed by 1 base and J by 7 bases, leaving 16 bases between them. CDR3 length: 15 residues. Looked up from germline, CDR1 is LGHNA and CDR2 is YNFKEQ. CDR3: CASSQAGGDLFEAFF. CDR3 nucleotides: TGTGCCAGCAGCCAAGCGGGGGGCGACCTATTTGAAGCTTTCTTT.

This clonotype was counted only a few times. One end of the junction varies from germline; a read error may be responsible. The genes are TRBV7-7 and TRBJ2-2; possibly TRBD2 for D (6 bases). Germline-derived CDR1 and CDR2 are SSHAT and FNYEAQ (reference sequence). CDR3 length: 16 residues. CDR3 coding DNA: TGTGCTAGCAGCTTAGAGCGGACCGGAGGGACCGGGGAGCTGTTTTTT. As protein: CASSLERTGGTGELFF.

This clonotype was seen only a few times. The rearrangement links TRBV6-1 to TRBJ1-1; 7 bases line up with TRBD1. The CDR3 length is 14 residues. The germline V gene has CDR1 MNHNS and CDR2 SASEGT. Germline trimming cut 6 bases from V and 2 bases from J; bases unmatched to any gene: 6. The CDR3 here is CASRTDRDNTEAFF. The CDR3, as DNA: TGTGCCAGCAGAACAGACAGGGACAACACTGAAGCTTTCTTT.

This clonotype is medium-sized within its sample. V usage is TRBV20-1 and J usage is TRBJ1-5, with 10 bases aligning to TRBD1. V dropped 5 bases and J dropped 6; count of bases not matched to a gene: 10. This CDR3 contains 15 residues. Per germline, CDR1 DFQATT and CDR2 SNEGSKA (reference sequence). CDR3 sequence: CSAAGQGRGVQPQHF. DNA of the CDR3: TGCAGTGCTGCGGGACAGGGGCGCGGGGTTCAGCCCCAGCATTTT.

This clonotype was seen more than once but under ten times. The chain employs TRBV27 and TRBJ1-2; 9 positions agree with TRBD1. Germline loops: CDR1 MNHEY, CDR2 SMNVEV (reference sequence). This CDR3 region has 14 residues. With V trimmed by 8 bases and J by 3 bases, 7 bases remained unmatched. CDR3 in amino acids: CASRDRVGDYGYTF. The CDR3 nucleotides are TGTGCCAGCCGGGACAGGGTCGGCGACTATGGCTACACCTTC.

By share, this clonotype ranks as medium-sized. V is TRBV27 and J is TRBJ1-2; D call uncertain. This CDR3 is built from 13 residues. V gave up 1 base and J gave up 1 base, with 4 bases separating them. CDR1 and CDR2 from the germline V gene are MNHEY and SMNVEV (reference sequence). CDR3 nucleotide sequence: TGTGCCAGCAGTTTATGGGGTAACTATGGCTACACCTTC. Encoded protein: CASSLWGNYGYTF.

This clonotype was observed a few times. J is TRBJ2-3 and V is TRBV15; tentatively, D is TRBD2 (6 bases). CDR1 and CDR2 (germline): LNHNV, YYDKDF (reference sequence). This CDR3 has 17 residues. V dropped 0 bases and J dropped 2 bases, with 15 bases sitting between them. The CDR3 nucleotides read TGTGCCACCAGCAGAGATCTAGCAGCGGGCGCCACAGATACGCAGTATTTT. Protein sequence: CATSRDLAAGATDTQYF.

This rearrangement joins TRBV5-8 to TRBJ1-2; 11 bases align to TRBD1. Trimming removed 2 bases from V and 3 bases from J; junction bases left unmatched: 3. Germline CDR1 is SGHTS and CDR2 is YDEGEE. The CDR3 runs to 15 residues. The CDR3 sequence: CASSFGQGAYYGYTF. CDR3 nucleotides: TGTGCCAGCAGCTTTGGACAGGGGGCGTACTATGGCTACACCTTC.

This clonotype has a handful of counts. The chain carries TRBV28 and TRBJ1-3, with 7 bases aligning to TRBD1. Trimming at V came to 6 bases and at J to 4 bases, leaving 6 bases not matched to a gene. The CDR3 covers 14 residues. Per germline, CDR1 MDHEN and CDR2 SYDVKM. In DNA, the CDR3 is TGTGCCAGCAGAGAGACAGGGCGAGGAAACACCATATATTTT. It is translated as CASRETGRGNTIYF.

The sample holds a few counts of this clonotype. The chain recombines TRBV6-2 or TRBV6-3 with TRBJ2-5, with TRBD1 matching 8 bases. CDR3 length: 13 residues. Germline CDR1 and CDR2: MNHEY and SVGEGT. Germline trimming cut 5 bases from V and 5 bases from J; bases unmatched to any gene: 4. The CDR3: CASSGTGRETQYF. In DNA form, the CDR3 reads TGTGCCAGCAGTGGGACAGGCCGGGAGACCCAGTACTTC.

J is TRBJ2-3 and V is TRBV20-1; D is perhaps TRBD1 (5 bases). Trimming left V 4 bases short and J 2 bases short, with 7 bases between. The CDR3 contains 12 residues. Germline loops: CDR1 DFQATT, CDR2 SNEGSKA (reference sequence). The CDR3 region is CSAKGITDTQYF. The CDR3 region has the DNA TGCAGTGCTAAGGGGATCACAGATACGCAGTATTTT.

This clonotype turned up a few times. This chain uses TRBV7-2 with TRBJ2-1; the D gene is possibly TRBD2 (6 bases). Looked up from germline, CDR1 is SGHTA and CDR2 is FQGNSA. The V end was cut by 0 bases, the J end by 3 bases, with 15 bases between. The CDR3 consists of 17 residues. This chain's CDR3 is CASSLAGGRGYYNEQFF. CDR3 bases: TGTGCCAGCAGCTTAGCGGGTGGGCGGGGTTACTACAATGAGCAGTTCTTC.

This sequence joins TRBV28 and TRBJ2-5; 7 bases are shared with TRBD1. Trimming at V came to 5 bases and at J to 6 bases, leaving 9 bases not matched to a gene. This CDR3 is 14 amino acids long. The germline gives CDR1 MDHEN, CDR2 SYDVKM. The CDR3 nucleotides are TGTGCCAGCAGTGACACAGGGGAGAGAAAGACCCAGTACTTC. Protein: CASSDTGERKTQYF.

The chain employs TRBV19 and TRBJ1-5, with D tentatively TRBD1 (5 bases). The length of the CDR3 is 17 residues. Trimming took 3 bases from V and 2 from J, leaving 17 bases between them. Per germline, CDR1 LNHDA and CDR2 SQIVND (reference sequence). CDR3 sequence: CASSIKGPMSGNQPQHF. CDR3 bases: TGTGCCAGTAGTATTAAGGGACCGATGAGCGGCAATCAGCCCCAGCATTTT.

This clonotype was seen a few times. V usage is TRBV2 and J usage is TRBJ1-2; D ambiguous. Per the germline V gene, CDR1 is SNHLY and CDR2 is FYNNEI. The CDR3 spans 15 residues. Deletions cut 4 bases from V and 0 bases from J, with 12 bases between. The CDR3: CASSAAQLANYGYTF. CDR3 sequence (DNA): TGTGCCAGCAGTGCAGCTCAGTTAGCTAACTATGGCTACACCTTC.

The chain combines TRBV20-1 with TRBJ2-4, with TRBD1 as a possible D gene (7 bases). In germline, CDR1 is DFQATT, CDR2 SNEGSKA (reference sequence). The CDR3 runs to 15 residues. V lost 6 bases and J lost 0, with 15 bases in between. CDR3 protein: CSAVEGARAKNIQYF. For the CDR3, the DNA is TGCAGTGCCGTGGAGGGGGCGAGAGCCAAAAACATTCAGTACTTC.

This clonotype has a handful of counts. This chain connects TRBV19 to TRBJ2-3, with 9 bases that match TRBD2. V dropped 4 bases and J dropped 4; count of bases not matched to a gene: 6. Germline V gives CDR1 LNHDA, CDR2 SQIVND (reference sequence). CDR3 length: 15 amino acids. As DNA, the CDR3 is TGTGCCAGTAGTAGTAGCGGGAGTCGCTCAGATACGCAGTATTTT. Its translation: CASSSSGSRSDTQYF. Supplemented by reference TRBV19 and TRBJ2-3, the full variable domain reads DGGITQSPKYLFRKEGQNVTLSCEQNLNHDAMYWYRQDPGQGLRLIYYSQIVNDFQKGDIAEGYSVSREKKESFPLTVTSAQKNPTAFYLCASSSSGSRSDTQYFGPGTRLTVL.